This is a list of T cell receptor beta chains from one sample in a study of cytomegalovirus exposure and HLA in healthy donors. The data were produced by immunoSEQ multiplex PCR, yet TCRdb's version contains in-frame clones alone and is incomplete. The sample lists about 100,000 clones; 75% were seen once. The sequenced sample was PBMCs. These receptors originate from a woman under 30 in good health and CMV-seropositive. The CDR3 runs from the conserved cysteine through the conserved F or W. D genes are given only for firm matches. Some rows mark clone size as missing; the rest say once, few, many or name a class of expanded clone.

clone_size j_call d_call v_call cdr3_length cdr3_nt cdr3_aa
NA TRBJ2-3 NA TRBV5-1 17 TGCGCCAGCAGGGGCGACGGCGAGCGGCTTAGCACAGATACGCAGTATTTT CASRGDGERLSTDTQYF
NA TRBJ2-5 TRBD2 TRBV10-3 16 TGTGCCATCAGGGATGCGGGAGGGCCGGCATGGGAGACCCAGTACTTC CAIRDAGGPAWETQYF
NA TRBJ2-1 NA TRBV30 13 TGTGCCTGGAGTCCGACTAGTTTCAATGAGCAGTTCTTC CAWSPTSFNEQFF
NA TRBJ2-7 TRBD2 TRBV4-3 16 TGCGCCAGCAGCCAAGATTCAGGCGGGGGTTCCTACGAGCAGTACTTC CASSQDSGGGSYEQYF
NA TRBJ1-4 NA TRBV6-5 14 TGTGCCAGCAGTCTGGGGGGTGTTAATGAAAAACTGTTTTTT CASSLGGVNEKLFF
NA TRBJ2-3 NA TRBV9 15 TGTGCCAGCAGCCCTCTCTTTCGGAGCACAGATACGCAGTATTTT CASSPLFRSTDTQYF
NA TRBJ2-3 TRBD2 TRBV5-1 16 TGCGCCAGCAGCTCCCTTCTAGCGGGAGGCACAGATACGCAGTATTTT CASSSLLAGGTDTQYF
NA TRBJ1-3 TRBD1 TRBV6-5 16 TGTGCCAGCAGTTACTCGTTGGGACAGGGTGCAAACACCATATATTTT CASSYSLGQGANTIYF
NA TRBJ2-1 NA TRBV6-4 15 TGTGCCAGCAGTTCGGAGCCGGGGGGCTCCAATGAGCAGTTCTTC CASSSEPGGSNEQFF
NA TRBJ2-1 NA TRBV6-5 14 TGTGCCAGCAGTTATCAACAGATCTACAATGAGCAGTTCTTC CASSYQQIYNEQFF
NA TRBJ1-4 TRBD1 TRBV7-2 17 TGTGCCAGCAGCTTTGGGACAGGGAAAGGCCCCAATGAAAAACTGTTTTTT CASSFGTGKGPNEKLFF
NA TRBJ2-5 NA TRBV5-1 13 TGCGCCAGCAGCTTGCGGGGCCAAGAGACCCAGTACTTC CASSLRGQETQYF
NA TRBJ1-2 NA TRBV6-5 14 TGTGCCAGCAGTTACCTCAGAACCGGACTCGGCTACACCTTC CASSYLRTGLGYTF
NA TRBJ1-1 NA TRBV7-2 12 TGTGCCAGCAGCTTAGAAGAGGGAAGGGCTTTCTTT CASSLEEGRAFF
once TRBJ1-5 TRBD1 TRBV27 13 TGTGCCAGCAGTACAGGGGTCGATCAGCCCCAGCATTTT CASSTGVDQPQHF
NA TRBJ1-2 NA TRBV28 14 NA CASTPPRDFRGYTF
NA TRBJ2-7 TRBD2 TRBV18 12 TGTGCCAGCTCACCGGGACTATACGAGCAGTACTTC CASSPGLYEQYF
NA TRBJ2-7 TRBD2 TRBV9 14 TGTGCCAGCAGCCCCCGGGACTACATCTACGAGCAGTACTTC CASSPRDYIYEQYF
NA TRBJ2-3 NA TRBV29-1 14 TGCAGCGGGATAGGAGGGCTACCCACGGATACGCAGTATTTT CSGIGGLPTDTQYF
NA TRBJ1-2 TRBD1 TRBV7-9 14 TGTGCCAGCAGCTTAGTAGGGGGCGTATATGGCTACACCTTC CASSLVGGVYGYTF
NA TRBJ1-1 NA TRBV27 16 TGTGCCAGCAGTTTCTTGGGGCAGCCGATGAACACTGAAGCTTTCTTT CASSFLGQPMNTEAFF
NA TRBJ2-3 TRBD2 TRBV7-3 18 TGTGCCAGCAGCCCATCCCTACTAGCGGGAGGGGGCACAGATACGCAGTATTTT CASSPSLLAGGGTDTQYF
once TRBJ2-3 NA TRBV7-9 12 TGTGCCAGCAGCCCTACCACAGATACGCAGTATTTT CASSPTTDTQYF
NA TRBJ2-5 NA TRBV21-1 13 TGTGCCAGCGGTCGAGGGGGCGAAGAGACCCAGTACTTC CASGRGGEETQYF
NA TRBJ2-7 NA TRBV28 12 TGTGCCAGCAGGAGCGCCCCGTACGAGCAGTACTTC CASRSAPYEQYF
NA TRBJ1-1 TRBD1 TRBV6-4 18 TGTGCCAGCAGTGACCACGAAGACAGGGCAGGTGGAAACACTGAAGCTTTCTTT CASSDHEDRAGGNTEAFF
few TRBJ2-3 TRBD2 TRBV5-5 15 TGTGCCAGCAGTCTGTGGGCGGGAGGGCAAGATACGCAGTATTTT CASSLWAGGQDTQYF
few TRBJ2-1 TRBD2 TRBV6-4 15 TGTGCCAGCAGCGATCTAGCGGGGGCCTACAATGAGCAGTTCTTC CASSDLAGAYNEQFF
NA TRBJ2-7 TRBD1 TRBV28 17 TGTGCCAGCAGTGGACACAGGGGGCGACTCAGCCCCTACGAGCAGTACTTC CASSGHRGRLSPYEQYF
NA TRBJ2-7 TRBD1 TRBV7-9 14 TGTGCCAGCAGCTACATGGGGACAGGCTACGAGCAGTACTTC CASSYMGTGYEQYF
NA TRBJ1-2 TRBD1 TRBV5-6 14 TGTGCCAGCAGCCGGGACAGTCTATACTATGGCTACACCTTC CASSRDSLYYGYTF
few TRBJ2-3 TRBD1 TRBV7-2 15 TGTGCCAGCAGCCCCTCCAGGGGGAGCACAGATACGCAGTATTTT CASSPSRGSTDTQYF
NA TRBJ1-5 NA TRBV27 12 TGTGCCAGCAGCACACAGGGTTTGTCCCAGCATTTT CASSTQGLSQHF
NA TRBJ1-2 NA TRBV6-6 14 TGTGCCAGCAGAATAGGGGAAGCTAACTATGGCTACACCTTC CASRIGEANYGYTF
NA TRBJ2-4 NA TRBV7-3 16 TGTGCCAGCAGCTTGGAGGTTGCGGGCGGCTGGAGCATTCAGTACTTC CASSLEVAGGWSIQYF
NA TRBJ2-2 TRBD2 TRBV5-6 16 TGTGCCAGCAGCTTGAGACTAGCGGGAGGAAAAGGGGAGCTGTTTTTT CASSLRLAGGKGELFF
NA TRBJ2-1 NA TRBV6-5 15 TGTGCCAGCAGTTATTCAATGGACAGCTACAATGAGCAGTTCTTC CASSYSMDSYNEQFF
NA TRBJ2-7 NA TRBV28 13 TGTGCCAGCAGTCCCCGGGTCTCCTACGAGCAGTACTTC CASSPRVSYEQYF
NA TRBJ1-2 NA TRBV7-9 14 TGTGCCAGCAGCTTAGCAGGGGATAGCTATGGCTACACCTTC CASSLAGDSYGYTF
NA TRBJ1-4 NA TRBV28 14 TGTGCCAGCAGTTCAGGGGAAGATCATGAAAAACTGTTTTTT CASSSGEDHEKLFF
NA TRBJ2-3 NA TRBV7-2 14 TGTGCCAGCAGCCCCGGGGGGCCCCTCAATACGCAGTATTTT CASSPGGPLNTQYF
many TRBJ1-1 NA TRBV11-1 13 TGTGCCAGCAGTCTCCAGAGGGACACTGAAGCTTTCTTT CASSLQRDTEAFF
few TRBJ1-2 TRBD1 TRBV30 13 TGTGCCTGGAGGGGACAGGCCGGATATGGCTACACCTTC CAWRGQAGYGYTF
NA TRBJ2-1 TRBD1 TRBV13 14 TGTGCCAGCAGCCAGCGGACAGGGGGCAATGAGCAGTTCTTC CASSQRTGGNEQFF
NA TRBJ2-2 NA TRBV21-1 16 TGTGCCAGCAGCAAAGTGGAGCGGGAGAGGACCGGGGAGCTGTTTTTT CASSKVERERTGELFF
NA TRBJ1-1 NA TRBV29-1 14 TGCAGCGTTGAAGAAAGCGCCGGGGACACTAGAGCTTTCTTT CSVEESAGDTRAFF
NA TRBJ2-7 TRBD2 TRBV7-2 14 TGTGCCAGTAGGACTAGCGGGAGCTCCTACGAGCAGTACTTC CASRTSGSSYEQYF
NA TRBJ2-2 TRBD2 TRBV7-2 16 TGTGCCAGCAGAATTTTAGCGGGAGGGCTGACCGGGGAGCTGTTTTTT CASRILAGGLTGELFF
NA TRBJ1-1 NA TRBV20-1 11 TGCAGTGCTACAGGGCAAACTGAAGCTTTCTTT CSATGQTEAFF